This entry features one T cell receptor (beta chain) sequence. Antigen: not known. This sample was taken from a study of CD8 T cells in Susac syndrome. General study results and limits: In TEMRA cells and active patients, CD8+ clonal expansion in Susac reached its peak.

Reverse transcription of roughly 0.5 to 1 ug RNA used random hexamers. TCRdb re-called the immunoSEQ multiplex PCR reads with MiXCR, one entry per CDR3 protein. Of approximately 190,000 distinct CDR3 sequences in the sample, approximately 95% were seen once. The CD8+ and CD4+ T cells were isolated magnetically using a negative isolation approach, whereas the TEMRA cells were enriched by FACS. The germline V gene encodes CDR1 SGHDT and CDR2 YYEEEE. Trimming took off 5 bases at V and 2 bases at J, with 14 bases between the two ends. The CDR3 is 14 amino acids. This TCR came from a human donor with Susac syndrome. The chain carries TRBV5-6 and TRBJ2-7; D is possibly TRBD1 or TRBD2 (5 bases each). The source material was CD8+ T cells from PBMCs. The CDR3, as DNA: TGTGCCAGCAGATGGGACGGCGAACCCTACGAGCAGTACTTC. It is translated as CASRWDGEPYEQYF.